The 13 T cell receptor beta chains presented below share a single source sample, sequenced in a study of T-cell memory formation after mild COVID-19. TCRdb processed the 5' RACE reads anew with MiXCR; each CDR3 protein has one entry. The table has hundreds of thousands of distinct CDR3 sequences, less than 25% seen once. The source material was PBMCs or a T cell subset sorted from them (not recorded which). The origin of the receptors is an adult woman who had mild COVID-19 (a few samples of this study predate the infection). Cell type and time point are not known.

The rearrangement joins TRBV24-1 to TRBJ2-1; TRBD1 or TRBD2 may be the D gene (5 bases each). The CDR3 loop spans 16 amino acids. Looked up from germline, CDR1 is KGHDR and CDR2 is SFDVKD. V was cut by 4 bases and J by 9 bases, with 21 bases left in between. CDR3 protein: CATSDPAGTGDIEQFF. The CDR3 nucleotides are TGTGCCACCAGTGACCCCGCCGGGACCGGGGATATTGAGCAGTTCTTC.

This chain joins TRBV7-2 and TRBJ1-3; 9 positions agree with TRBD1. The length of the CDR3 is 13 residues. V shed 5 bases and J 4 bases; nucleotides not matched to a gene: 0. CDR1 and CDR2 from the germline V gene are SGHTA and FQGNSA. The CDR3 bases are TGTGCCAGCAGCGGGACAGGGGGAAACACCATATATTTT. It is translated as CASSGTGGNTIYF.

This clonotype was seen a few times. This sequence joins TRBV20-1 and TRBJ1-1; TRBD1 aligns across 7 bases. The CDR3 runs 18 residues. From germline, CDR1 is DFQATT and CDR2 SNEGSKA (reference sequence). The V and J ends lost 6 bases and 3 bases, in that order; junction bases with no gene match: 22. In DNA form, the CDR3 reads TGCAGTGCCCCCCGGGGAAGGGGTGTAGGGGGCAGGTACACTGAAGCTTTCTTT. Amino acids: CSAPRGRGVGGRYTEAFF.

This clonotype appeared a few times. The chain uses TRBV7-9 and TRBJ2-3; 13 nucleotides match TRBD2. CDR1 is SEHNR and CDR2 is FQNEAQ in the germline V gene (reference sequence). This CDR3 comprises 17 residues. Trimming cost V 5 bases and J 0 bases; bases outside gene matches: 5. CDR3 sequence: CASSIGLAGASTDTQYF. The CDR3 nucleotides are TGTGCCAGCAGCATCGGACTAGCGGGGGCTAGCACAGATACGCAGTATTTT.

This clonotype was detected only a few times. The V and J genes are TRBV3-1 and TRBJ2-3, with D possibly TRBD2 on 5 matching bases. Germline V gene sequence: CDR1 LGHDT, CDR2 YNNKEL (reference sequence). Deletions cut 5 bases from V and 6 bases from J, with 9 bases between. The CDR3 contains 12 residues. The CDR3 DNA reads TGTGCCAGCAGCGCGACGGGGGATACGCAGTATTTT. This gives the protein CASSATGDTQYF.

This sequence joins TRBV9 and TRBJ2-7; tentative D call: TRBD1 (7 bases). The CDR3 spans 13 residues. The germline V and J ends were trimmed by 0 bases and 6 bases, with 10 bases remaining between them. Per the germline V gene, CDR1 is SGDLS and CDR2 is YYNGEE. CDR3 sequence: CASSVGQGGEQYF. For the CDR3, the DNA is TGTGCCAGCAGCGTAGGGCAGGGGGGCGAGCAGTACTTC.

This clonotype has only a few counts. V is TRBV7-3 and J is TRBJ1-1, with D perhaps matching TRBD1 (6 bases). The CDR3 runs to 14 residues. V dropped 4 bases and J dropped 5 bases, with 14 bases sitting between them. Germline lookup yields CDR1 SGHTA and CDR2 FQGTGA. The CDR3 region is CASSSQGRRTEAFF. CDR3 DNA sequence: TGTGCCAGCAGCTCACAGGGCCGAAGAACTGAAGCTTTCTTT.

This clonotype turned up a few times. The chain is built from TRBV20-1 and TRBJ2-7; D unclear. The length of the CDR3 is 14 residues. CDR1 and CDR2 (germline): DFQATT, SNEGSKA (reference sequence). Trimming took off 5 bases at V and 2 bases at J, with 16 bases between the two ends. In nucleotides, the CDR3 is TGCAGTGCTGCCCCCTCAGGACGGACCTACGAGCAGTACTTC. Encoded protein: CSAAPSGRTYEQYF.

This clonotype appeared a few times. The gene calls are TRBV6-2 or TRBV6-3 and TRBJ2-5; the D gene could be TRBD1 or TRBD2 (6 bases each). V dropped 0 bases and J dropped 4 bases, with 15 bases sitting between them. Germline CDR1 reads MNHEY; CDR2 reads SVGEGT. This CDR3 has 16 residues. Here the CDR3 reads CASSYSRSGGGETQYF. Here the CDR3 DNA reads TGTGCCAGCAGTTACTCGAGGAGCGGAGGGGGAGAGACCCAGTACTTC.

The V and J genes are TRBV11-2 and TRBJ2-1; 8 bases map to TRBD1. Germline CDR1 SGHAT, CDR2 FQNNGV. CDR3 size: 16 residues. The trim removed 6 bases at V and 5 bases at J, leaving 12 bases unmatched. The CDR3 spells CASRPLRGRVDNEQFF. The CDR3 DNA reads as TGTGCCAGCAGGCCACTCAGGGGGCGAGTCGACAATGAGCAGTTCTTC. Looking up the rest from reference TRBV11-2 and TRBJ2-1 gives the full variable domain: EAGVAQSPRYKIIEKRQSVAFWCNPISGHATLYWYQQILGQGPKLLIQFQNNGVVDDSQLPKDRFSAERLKGVDSTLKIQPAKLEDSAVYLCASRPLRGRVDNEQFFGPGTRLTVL.

This chain joins TRBV10-3 and TRBJ2-7; 8 bases align to TRBD1. The CDR3 is 11 residues long. The ends lost 8 bases at V and 5 bases at J; junction bases unmatched: 2. The germline V gene encodes CDR1 ENHRY and CDR2 SYGVKD. The CDR3 DNA follows: TGTGCCATCGGACAGGGTGACGAGCAGTACTTC. Translated: CAIGQGDEQYF.

This rearrangement joins TRBV4-3 to TRBJ2-5; TRBD2 agrees at 11 bases. This CDR3 has 22 amino acids. Germline loops: CDR1 LGHNA, CDR2 YSLEER. V lost 0 bases to trimming and J lost 5 bases; unmatched junction nucleotides: 23. CDR3 protein: CASSQDRGPGLAAHFRGETQYF. The CDR3 DNA sequence: TGCGCCAGCAGCCAAGATAGGGGACCGGGACTAGCGGCTCACTTCAGGGGGGAGACCCAGTACTTC.

This sequence joins TRBV20-1 and TRBJ2-1; D tentatively reads TRBD1 or TRBD2 (5 bases each). The CDR3 loop spans 14 amino acids. V lost 4 bases and J 5 bases, leaving 15 bases between the germline ends. Germline lookup yields CDR1 DFQATT and CDR2 SNEGSKA (reference sequence). CDR3 DNA sequence: TGCAGTGCTAAGCCGGGACGGCTTAACAATGAGCAGTTCTTC. As protein: CSAKPGRLNNEQFF.